Listed here is a single T cell receptor beta chain. Its specific antigen is unknown. Qualities for individual bases were not recorded, and no much larger clone is one base off. In the prospective study, participants were about 18 to 89 years old, resided in fewer than 25 geographic areas of the United States, and were enrolled through a virtual design. To assign participants to cohorts, the prospective study relied on clinical history that participants themselves reported in a screening survey and a study questionnaire. Each participant in the prospective study had whole blood, serum and a nasopharyngeal or oropharyngeal swab collected by mobile phlebotomists. Additional blood draws and questionnaires over a 2-month period could optionally be provided by prospective study participants. Before DNA extraction, prospective study blood samples were shipped either frozen or at room temperature. This sample stems from a study of blood T cell repertoires in COVID-19 (TCRdb year 2020). Study-wide context: Samples from collaborators originated in the United States, Italy and Spain and spanned both the acute and convalescent phases of COVID-19. The material from the prospective study consisted of cDNA or gDNA derived from T cells, B-cell-depleted T cells, or PBMCs. Subjects who had been exposed to COVID-19, were actively infected with it, or had recovered from it provided the deeply sampled blood TCRbeta repertoires that made up the dataset. The repertoires were released in a freely available public database meant as a resource for research on the immune response to SARS-CoV-2. The samples were drawn from two sources: the first 160 participants of the ongoing ImmuneRACE study, and 1,254 subjects contributed by 6 global collaborators. The sample metadata nearly always contained a de-identified subject ID, COVID-19 status, age in years and sex. HLA class I and class II types, where available, came from metadata supplied by the sample provider rather than from assay-based typing. Broader findings and caveats from the paper: How much clinical and demographic metadata was included differed by source and by participant, and the metadata was provided uncurated.

The immunoSEQ Assay, a bias-controlled multiplex PCR, was used to amplify TCRbeta CDR3 regions from genomic DNA. Per the original workflow: Nucleated cell counts per sample were estimated from amplification of reference gene primers within the assay. To quantify the absolute abundance of each unique TCRbeta CDR3 rearrangement, sequence reads were collapsed and filtered. For each sample, productive Simpson clonality was calculated as the square root of Simpson's diversity index across productive rearrangements. TCRdb holds this immuneACCESS table with in-frame rearrangements only. Some clones are missing; in checked studies, unresolved V genes explain under half, and the rest has no known cause. V and J calls and clone size are those listed in that table; D and trimming were worked out from the DNA. The sample has some 250,000 clones on record, 91% of them singletons. The ten top clones hold approximately 1.3% of the sample.

The sequencing sample was made of PBMCs or T cells enriched from blood (not recorded which). This clonotype was sampled from a human donor in a cohort exposed to, infected with or recovered from COVID-19 (not recorded which). The donor label of this sample is uncertain.

The bases read TGTGCCAGCTCACCTAAGCAGGGTCCAATCAACTATGGCTACACCTTC. Translated, it gives CASSPKQGPINYGYTF. Here the chain combines TRBV18 and TRBJ1-2; the D gene is perhaps TRBD1, from 5 matching bases. There are 16 amino acids in the CDR3, from cysteine to phenylalanine inclusive. Only CDR3 DNA is held: 48 bases, read in frame from base 1. CDR1 KGHSH and CDR2 LQKENI were looked up in the germline V gene. V is reduced by 3 bases and J by 2 bases, leaving a spacing of 16 bases between them.